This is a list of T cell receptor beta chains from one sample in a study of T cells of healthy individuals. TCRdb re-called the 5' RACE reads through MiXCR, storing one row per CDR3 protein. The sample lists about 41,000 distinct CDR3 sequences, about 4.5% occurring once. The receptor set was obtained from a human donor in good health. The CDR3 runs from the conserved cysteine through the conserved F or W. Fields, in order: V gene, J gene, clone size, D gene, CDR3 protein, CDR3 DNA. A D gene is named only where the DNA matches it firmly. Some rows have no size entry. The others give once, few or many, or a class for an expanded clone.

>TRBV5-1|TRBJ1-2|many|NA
CASSPSQGLQYGYTF
TGCGCCAGCAGCCCAAGTCAGGGGCTCCAGTATGGCTACACCTTC
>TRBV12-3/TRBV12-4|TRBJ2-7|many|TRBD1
CASSIFALGTGTYEQYF
TGTGCCAGCAGTATCTTCGCGCTCGGGACAGGTACCTACGAGCAGTACTTC
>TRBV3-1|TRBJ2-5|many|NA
CASSQEVEATGTQYF
TGTGCCAGCAGCCAAGAAGTCGAGGCTACGGGGACCCAGTACTTC
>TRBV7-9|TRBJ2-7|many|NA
CASSSPEAAGYEQYF
TGTGCCAGCAGCTCGCCCGAGGCGGCTGGGTACGAGCAGTACTTC
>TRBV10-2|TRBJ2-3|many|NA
CASSERDKKRTDTQYF
TGCGCCAGCAGTGAAAGGGACAAGAAACGCACAGATACGCAGTATTTT
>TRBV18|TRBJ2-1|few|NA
CASSPSRGTEQFF
TGTGCCAGCTCACCCTCTCGGGGGACAGAGCAGTTCTTC
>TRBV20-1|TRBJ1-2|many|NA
CRQGDYGYTF
TGCAGGCAAGGGGATTATGGCTACACCTTC
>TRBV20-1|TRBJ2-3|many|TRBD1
CSASQGADSTDTQYF
TGCAGTGCTTCACAGGGGGCAGATAGCACAGATACGCAGTATTTT
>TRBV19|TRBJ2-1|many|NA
CASSIDQGSYNEQFF
TGTGCCAGTAGTATAGACCAGGGGTCCTACAATGAGCAGTTCTTC
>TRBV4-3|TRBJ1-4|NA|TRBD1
CASSQDGTGNEKLFF
TGCGCCAGCAGCCAAGACGGGACAGGGAATGAAAAACTGTTTTTT
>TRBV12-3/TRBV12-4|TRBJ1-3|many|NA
CASRTSGNTIYF
TGTGCCAGCCGGACCTCTGGAAACACCATATATTTT
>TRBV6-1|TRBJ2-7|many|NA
CASSRGTPGEQYF
TGTGCCAGCAGCAGAGGGACTCCGGGAGAGCAGTACTTC
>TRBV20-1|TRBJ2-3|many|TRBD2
CSAGGTSEDTQYF
TGCAGCGCTGGGGGGACTAGCGAAGATACGCAGTATTTT
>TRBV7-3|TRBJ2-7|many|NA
CASSIQGSANYEQYF
TGTGCCAGCAGCATCCAAGGTAGCGCCAACTACGAGCAGTACTTC
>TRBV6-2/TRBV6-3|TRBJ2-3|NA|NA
CASREVGPTDTQYF
TGTGCCAGCAGAGAGGTGGGACCCACAGATACGCAGTATTTT
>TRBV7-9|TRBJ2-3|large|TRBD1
CASSGTADTDTQYF
TGTGCCAGCAGCGGGACAGCCGACACAGATACGCAGTATTTT
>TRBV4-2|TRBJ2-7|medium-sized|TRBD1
CASSQQTGTGGYEQYF
TGTGCCAGCAGCCAACAAACCGGGACAGGGGGCTACGAGCAGTACTTC
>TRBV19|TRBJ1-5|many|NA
CASSIRLRGQPQHF
TGTGCCAGTAGTATTAGGCTGAGGGGCCAGCCCCAGCATTTT
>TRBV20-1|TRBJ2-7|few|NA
CSVAASYEQYF
TGCAGTGTAGCAGCGAGCTACGAGCAGTACTTC
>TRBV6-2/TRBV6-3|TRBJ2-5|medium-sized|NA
CASSGDEQETQYF
TGTGCCAGCAGTGGGGACGAACAAGAGACCCAGTACTTC
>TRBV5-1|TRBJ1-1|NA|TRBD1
CASSLPGGIEAEAFF
TGCGCCAGCAGCTTGCCAGGGGGGATAGAAGCTGAAGCTTTCTTT
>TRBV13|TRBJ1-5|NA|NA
CASSPARRQPQHF
TGTGCCAGCAGCCCCGCCAGGCGTCAGCCCCAGCATTTT
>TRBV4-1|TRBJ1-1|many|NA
CASSQGRRGAFEAFF
TGCGCCAGCAGCCAAGGCCGCCGGGGGGCTTTTGAAGCTTTCTTT
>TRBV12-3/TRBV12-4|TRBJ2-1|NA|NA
CASSFVNEQFF
TGTGCCAGCAGTTTTGTCAATGAGCAGTTCTTC
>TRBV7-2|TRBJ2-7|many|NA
CASSLESSFYEQYF
TGTGCCAGCAGCTTAGAGAGCTCCTTCTACGAGCAGTACTTC
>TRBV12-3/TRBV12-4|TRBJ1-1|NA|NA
CASSDRDGFRTEAFF
TGTGCCAGCAGTGACCGGGACGGGTTTCGGACTGAAGCTTTCTTT
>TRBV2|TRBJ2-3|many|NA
CASSEVPGVKDTQYF
TGTGCCAGCAGTGAGGTGCCAGGGGTGAAAGATACGCAGTATTTT
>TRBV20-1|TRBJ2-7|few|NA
CSASWHVTYEQYF
TGCAGTGCTAGTTGGCACGTCACTTACGAGCAGTACTTC
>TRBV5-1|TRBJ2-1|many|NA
CASSLGYEQFF
TGCGCCAGCAGCTTGGGCTATGAGCAGTTCTTC
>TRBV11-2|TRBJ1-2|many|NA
CASRSNQGTGGYTF
TGTGCCAGCAGGTCCAACCAGGGTACGGGTGGCTACACCTTC
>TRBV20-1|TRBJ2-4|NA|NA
CSAWSRGKAKNIQYF
TGCAGTGCGTGGAGCCGAGGGAAAGCCAAAAACATTCAGTACTTC
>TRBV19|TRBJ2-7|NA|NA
CASSPRGTTEQYF
TGTGCCAGTAGTCCCAGGGGTACGACCGAGCAGTACTTC
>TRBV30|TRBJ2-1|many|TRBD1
CAFLRQGSYNEQFF
TGTGCCTTCCTTAGACAGGGGTCCTACAATGAGCAGTTCTTC
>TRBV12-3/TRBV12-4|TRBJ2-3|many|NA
CASSEPGTDTQYF
TGTGCCAGCAGTGAACCGGGGACAGATACGCAGTATTTT
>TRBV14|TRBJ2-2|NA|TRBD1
CASSPAGTGWTGELFF
TGTGCCAGCAGCCCTGCGGGGACAGGGTGGACCGGGGAGCTGTTTTTT
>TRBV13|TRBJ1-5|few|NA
CASSFSGNQPQHF
TGTGCCAGCAGCTTCTCCGGGAATCAGCCCCAGCATTTT
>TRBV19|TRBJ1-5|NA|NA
CASSSGLVSNQPQHF
TGTGCCAGTAGTTCGGGCCTGGTCTCAAATCAGCCCCAGCATTTT